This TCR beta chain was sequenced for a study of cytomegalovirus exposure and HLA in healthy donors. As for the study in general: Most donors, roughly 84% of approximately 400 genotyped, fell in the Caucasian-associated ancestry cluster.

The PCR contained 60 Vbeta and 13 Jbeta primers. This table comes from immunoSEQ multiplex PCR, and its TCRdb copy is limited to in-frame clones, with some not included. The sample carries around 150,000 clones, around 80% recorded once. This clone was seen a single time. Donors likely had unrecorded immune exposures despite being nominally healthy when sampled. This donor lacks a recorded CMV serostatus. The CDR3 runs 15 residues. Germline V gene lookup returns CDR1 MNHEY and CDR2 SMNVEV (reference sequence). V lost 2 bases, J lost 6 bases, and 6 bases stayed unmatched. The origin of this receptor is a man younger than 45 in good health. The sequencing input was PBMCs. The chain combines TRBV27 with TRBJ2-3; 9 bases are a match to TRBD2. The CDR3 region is CASSLGLAGADTQYF. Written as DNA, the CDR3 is TGTGCCAGCAGTTTAGGGTTAGCGGGAGCTGATACGCAGTATTTT.